A selection of T cell receptor beta chains follows, all from one sample in a study of vaccination and CD4 T cells after COVID-19. In TCRdb, the PCR reads were re-called with MiXCR into one record per CDR3 protein. The sample consists of about 23,000 distinct CDR3 sequences, around two thirds of them appearing once. These receptors' targets are unknown. Sequencing was performed on CD4+ T cells from blood, cultured in vitro, taken after SARS-CoV-2 vaccination. Source of these receptors: a human donor who received a COVID-19 vaccine. CDR3s include the opening cysteine and the closing phenylalanine or tryptophan. A D gene is named only where the DNA matches it firmly. Clone size is shown for a subset of rows, as once, few, many or a class of expanded clone.

D,V,size,CDR3
NA,TRBV30,NA,CAWSSTGREPQHF
NA,TRBV7-6,NA,CASSLSWTDTQYF
TRBD1,TRBV6-5,NA,CASSYPGQATEAFF
NA,TRBV20-1,NA,CSATGRGVGNQPQHF
NA,TRBV21-1,NA,CASSMGTGNNPGANVLTF
NA,TRBV6-1,NA,CASSPPGLSGANVLTF
NA,TRBV20-1,NA,CSATPGTPSNNEQFF
TRBD1,TRBV7-2,NA,CASSLEAGQVLTQYF
TRBD1,TRBV6-1,NA,CASSRRRTGSYNEQFF
NA,TRBV12-3/TRBV12-4,NA,CASALGPVYGYTF
NA,TRBV4-2,NA,CASSQVRGLGETQYF
NA,TRBV25-1,NA,CASSTGNLQIEQFF
NA,TRBV6-1,few,CASSELLMETQYF
TRBD2,TRBV20-1,few,CSARGGGGPINTGELFF
TRBD1,TRBV2,NA,CASSRDRGSQPQHF
NA,TRBV20-1,NA,CSARVPKGMNTEAFF
TRBD1,TRBV9,NA,CASSLTGDYGYTF